This is a list of T cell receptor beta chains from one sample in a study of patients and donors after allogeneic stem cell transplantation. TCRdb processed the RT-PCR reads anew with MiXCR; each CDR3 protein has one entry. Among about a million distinct CDR3 sequences listed, approximately 18% were seen once. The sequencing sample was made of blood, either unsorted or a sorted T cell fraction (not recorded which). The receptors here all came from a human donor who was either an allogeneic HSCT recipient or a stem cell or donor lymphocyte infusion donor (not recorded which). It is not recorded whose cells these are; they may come from a transplant donor. The conserved cysteine and the conserved F or W are not part of the CDR3 here. Fields, in order: V gene, clone size, J gene, CDR3 protein. The listing skips clone size in some rows; elsewhere it reads once, few, many or a size class.

TRBV20-1	.	TRBJ2-3	SARDRASGGHSTDTQY
TRBV10-3	many	TRBJ2-2	AISAQDLNTGELF
TRBV25-1	few	TRBJ2-7	ASAEPRAMGYEQY
TRBV12-3/TRBV12-4	few	TRBJ2-3	ASSFWTDTQY
TRBV4-3	many	TRBJ1-6	ASSQDPGTAYNSPLH
TRBV5-1	.	TRBJ2-2	ASSLVGGAYGELF
TRBV20-1	many	TRBJ2-4	SARDSGAINIQY
TRBV10-3	.	TRBJ1-5	AISSQGDQPQH
TRBV12-3/TRBV12-4	few	TRBJ2-4	ASSLTGSGETWIQY
TRBV24-1	few	TRBJ1-2	ATDPTGGSRGPGYT
TRBV7-9	few	TRBJ1-3	ASTQGDSDGNTIY
TRBV30	.	TRBJ1-2	AWDTGVGYGYT
TRBV12-3/TRBV12-4	.	TRBJ1-1	ASSLRGAATEAF
TRBV12-3/TRBV12-4	many	TRBJ1-2	ASSLQKIHGYT
TRBV7-9	.	TRBJ2-7	ASRLGQGVNEQY
TRBV3-1	few	TRBJ1-2	ASSHGQHYGYT
TRBV10-3	few	TRBJ2-3	AISSLAGSSTDTQY
TRBV9	.	TRBJ2-3	ASSVSIPDTQY
TRBV12-3/TRBV12-4	few	TRBJ2-1	ASSFRQGATYNEQF
TRBV7-6	few	TRBJ1-1	ASSLAAGLSGTEAF
TRBV20-1	.	TRBJ2-1	SAITGLASRRYNEQF
TRBV12-3/TRBV12-4	.	TRBJ2-3	ASSRSGGTSGGATDTQY
TRBV15	.	TRBJ2-5	ATRGPGRRETQETQY
TRBV2	.	TRBJ1-5	ASSEQGYNQPQH
TRBV9	.	TRBJ2-1	ASSVGARAGVYNEQF
TRBV20-1	many	TRBJ2-1	SAHGPSKDNEQF
TRBV7-2	.	TRBJ2-7	ASSFMTVPYEQY
TRBV27	few	TRBJ2-7	ASSLATSGWGYEQY
TRBV25-1	many	TRBJ1-2	ASQWGPGYGYT
TRBV3-1	.	TRBJ2-3	ASSPRSHTQY
TRBV20-1	.	TRBJ1-1	SARRLGVVGTEAF
TRBV18	few	TRBJ2-7	ASSPGGVTYEQY
TRBV6-1	.	TRBJ2-2	ASSDRRSANTGELF
TRBV30	few	TRBJ1-5	AWSQTGANQPQH
TRBV29-1	.	TRBJ2-7	SARHLSRGNSYEQY
TRBV20-1	few	TRBJ2-1	SARDTSYEQF
TRBV4-3	few	TRBJ1-3	ASSQEAYSGNTIY
TRBV29-1	few	TRBJ1-1	SVDVGAEAF
TRBV6-1	few	TRBJ1-4	ASSRTGGFEKLF
TRBV5-1	.	TRBJ2-2	ASSFWAGGAAGELF
TRBV2	few	TRBJ1-2	ARSTGRTNYGYT
TRBV30	few	TRBJ2-1	AFLAGLNNEQF
TRBV20-1	.	TRBJ2-7	SASPGTGIGSSYEQY
TRBV27	.	TRBJ2-7	ASKYHSGVDEQY
TRBV7-6	.	TRBJ1-6	ASSLVLGHSPLH
TRBV6-1	.	TRBJ2-5	ASRERTSGKETQY
TRBV20-1	few	TRBJ2-3	SALTSGGYSTDTQY
TRBV20-1	.	TRBJ1-1	SAMSAF
TRBV7-8	.	TRBJ2-5	ASSLRETQETQY
TRBV5-1	.	TRBJ2-5	ASSNPGARETQY